Below, one T cell receptor beta chain is given with its context. The sample originates from a study of blood T cell repertoires in COVID-19. Sequencing used immunoSEQ multiplex PCR; TCRdb keeps in-frame clones, though not all of them. The table records some 15,000 clones, around 82% of them present only once. The V and J ends lost 9 bases and 4 bases, in that order; junction bases with no gene match: 11. Germline lookup yields CDR1 LGHDT and CDR2 YNNKEL (reference sequence). The CDR3 contains 14 residues. The sequencing input was peripheral blood. The receptor was isolated from a human donor in a cohort sampled during active COVID-19. The chain uses TRBV3-1 (or the pseudogene TRBV3-2) and TRBJ1-2; 7 bases line up with TRBD1. In DNA, the CDR3 is TGTGCCAGTAATGACAGGGAGGACGGCTATGGCTACACCTTC. Translating gives CASNDREDGYGYTF.